A single sample is the source of the 7 T cell receptor beta chains below, sequenced in a study of identifying expanded T cells in peripheral blood. Method: immunoSEQ multiplex PCR; TCRdb's copy keeps in-frame clones and lacks some. The data show 120,000 or so clones, 84% seen once. The sequenced sample was blood. These receptors were obtained from a person aged 18-69 years in good health.

The chain links TRBV4-1 to TRBJ1-1; the D gene is possibly TRBD1 (5 bases). In germline, CDR1 is MGHRA, CDR2 YSYEKL. The CDR3 spans 13 residues. V was trimmed by 2 bases and J by 6 bases, leaving 10 bases between them. CDR3 region: CASSQIGGSEAFF. The CDR3 coding sequence is TGCGCCAGCAGCCAAATTGGGGGATCTGAAGCTTTCTTT.

The J gene is TRBJ2-5, the V gene TRBV5-1, with D perhaps TRBD1 or TRBD2 (5 bases each). There are 14 residues in the CDR3. CDR1 is SGHRS and CDR2 is YFSETQ in the germline V gene. Trimming took 4 bases from V and 5 from J, leaving 15 bases between them. CDR3 protein: CASSPGMGVETQYF. CDR3 coding DNA: TGCGCCAGCAGCCCCGGGATGGGGGTGGAGACCCAGTACTTC.

In this sample, this clone turned up once. The chain joins TRBV6-1 to TRBJ1-2; possible D gene TRBD1, 6 bases. In germline, CDR1 is MNHNS, CDR2 SASEGT. The V and J ends lost 2 bases and 6 bases respectively, with 13 bases between them. This CDR3 is built from 14 residues. The CDR3 nucleotides are TGTGCCAGCAGTGAACACAGGGCCCCGGATGGCTACACCTTC. Residues: CASSEHRAPDGYTF.

This clone has just one count. The chain recombines TRBV21-1 with TRBJ2-3; the listed D gene, TRBD2, was not tested against the DNA. TRBV21-1 is a pseudogene. The CDR3 has 13 amino acids. CDR3 DNA sequence: TGTGCCAGCAGCAAAGGGGGGGAAGATACGCAGTATTTT. It is translated as CASSKGGEDTQYF.

CDR3 DNA sequence: TGTGCCAGCAGCCGGGGACCCCTAGCGGAACTAGCCAAAAACATTCAGTACTTC. As protein: CASSRGPLAELAKNIQYF. This chain links TRBV11-2 with TRBJ2-4; 7 bases map to TRBD2. J gave up 0 bases and V 5 bases, and 13 bases lay outside the gene matches. The CDR3 spans 18 residues. Germline V lookup: CDR1 SGHAT, CDR2 FQNNGV.

V and J are TRBV6-5 and TRBJ1-6, with 8 bases identical to TRBD1. The V and J ends lost 6 bases and 6 bases, in that order; junction bases with no gene match: 7. The CDR3 totals 15 residues. From germline, CDR1 is MNHEY and CDR2 SVGAGI. The CDR3 region has the DNA TGTGCCAGCAGAGTTCGGACAGGGTTTAATTCACCCCTCCACTTT. It is translated as CASRVRTGFNSPLHF.

The V gene is TRBV7-6, the J gene TRBJ2-7, with D perhaps TRBD1 (6 bases). The CDR3 loop spans 15 amino acids. Germline-derived CDR1 and CDR2 are SGHVS and FNYEAQ. V was clipped by 1 base and J by 1 base, with 11 bases between them. The CDR3 sequence is CASSLGRGGSYEQYF. CDR3 DNA: TGTGCCAGCAGCTTAGGGCGAGGGGGATCCTACGAGCAGTACTTC.